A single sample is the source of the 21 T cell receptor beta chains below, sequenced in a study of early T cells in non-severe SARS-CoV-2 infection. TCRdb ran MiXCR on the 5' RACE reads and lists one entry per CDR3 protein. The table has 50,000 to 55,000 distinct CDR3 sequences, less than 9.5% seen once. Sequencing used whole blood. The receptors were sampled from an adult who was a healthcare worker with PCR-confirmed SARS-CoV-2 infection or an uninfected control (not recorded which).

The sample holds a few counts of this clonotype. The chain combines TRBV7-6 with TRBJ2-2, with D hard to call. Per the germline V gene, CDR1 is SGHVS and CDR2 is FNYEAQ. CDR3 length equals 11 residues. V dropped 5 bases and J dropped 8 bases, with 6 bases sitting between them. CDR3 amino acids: CASSLRGELFF. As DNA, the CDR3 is TGTGCCAGCAGCCTAAGGGGGGAGCTGTTTTTT.

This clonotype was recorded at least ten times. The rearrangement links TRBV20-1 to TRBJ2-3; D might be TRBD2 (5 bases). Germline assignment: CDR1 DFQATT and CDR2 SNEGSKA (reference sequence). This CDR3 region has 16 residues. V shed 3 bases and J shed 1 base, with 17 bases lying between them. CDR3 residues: CSASWRERAGTDTQYF. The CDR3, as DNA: TGCAGTGCTAGTTGGCGAGAGAGGGCTGGCACAGATACGCAGTATTTT.

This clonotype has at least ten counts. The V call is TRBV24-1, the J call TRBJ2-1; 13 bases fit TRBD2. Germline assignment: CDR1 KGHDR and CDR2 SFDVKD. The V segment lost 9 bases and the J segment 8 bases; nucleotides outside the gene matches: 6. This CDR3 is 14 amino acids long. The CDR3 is CATGLAGVRDEQFF. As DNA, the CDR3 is TGTGCCACCGGACTAGCGGGAGTCAGGGATGAGCAGTTCTTC.

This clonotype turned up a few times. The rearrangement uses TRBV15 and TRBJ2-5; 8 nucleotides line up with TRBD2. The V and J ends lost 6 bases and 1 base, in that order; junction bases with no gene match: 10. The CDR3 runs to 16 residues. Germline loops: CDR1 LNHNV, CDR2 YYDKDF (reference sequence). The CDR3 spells CATSTTGRAFQETQYF. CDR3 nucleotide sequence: TGTGCCACCAGTACGACCGGGAGGGCATTCCAAGAGACCCAGTACTTC.

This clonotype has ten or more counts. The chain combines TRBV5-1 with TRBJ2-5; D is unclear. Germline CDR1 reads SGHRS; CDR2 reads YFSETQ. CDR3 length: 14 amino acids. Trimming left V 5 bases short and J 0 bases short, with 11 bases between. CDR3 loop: CASSPWSDQETQYF. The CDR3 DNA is TGCGCCAGCAGTCCGTGGAGCGACCAAGAGACCCAGTACTTC.

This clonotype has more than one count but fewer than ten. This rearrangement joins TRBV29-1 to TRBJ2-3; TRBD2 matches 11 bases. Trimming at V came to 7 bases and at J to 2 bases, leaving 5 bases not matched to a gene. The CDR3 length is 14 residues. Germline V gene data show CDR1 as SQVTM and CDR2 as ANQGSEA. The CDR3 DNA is TGCAGCGCCGCGACTAGCGGGGACACAGATACGCAGTATTTT. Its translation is CSAATSGDTDTQYF.

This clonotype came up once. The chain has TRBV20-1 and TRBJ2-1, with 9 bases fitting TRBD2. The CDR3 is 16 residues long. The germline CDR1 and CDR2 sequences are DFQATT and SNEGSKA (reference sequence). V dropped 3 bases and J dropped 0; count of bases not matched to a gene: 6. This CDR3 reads CSASSRSGSSYNEQFF. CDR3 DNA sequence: TGCAGTGCTAGCTCCCGTAGCGGGAGCTCCTACAATGAGCAGTTCTTC.

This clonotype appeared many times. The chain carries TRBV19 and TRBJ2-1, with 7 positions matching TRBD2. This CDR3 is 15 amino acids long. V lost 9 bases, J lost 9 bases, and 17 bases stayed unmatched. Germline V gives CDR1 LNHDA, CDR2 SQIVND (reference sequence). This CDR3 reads CASSSGRGFYGEQFF. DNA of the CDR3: TGTGCCAGCTCGTCGGGGCGGGGGTTTTACGGTGAGCAGTTCTTC.

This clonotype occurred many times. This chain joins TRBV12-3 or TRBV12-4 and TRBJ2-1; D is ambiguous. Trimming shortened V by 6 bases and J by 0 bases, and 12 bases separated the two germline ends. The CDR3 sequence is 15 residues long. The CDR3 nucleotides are TGTGCCAGCAGCTACCTTGCGAGCTCCTACAATGAGCAGTTCTTC. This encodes CASSYLASSYNEQFF.

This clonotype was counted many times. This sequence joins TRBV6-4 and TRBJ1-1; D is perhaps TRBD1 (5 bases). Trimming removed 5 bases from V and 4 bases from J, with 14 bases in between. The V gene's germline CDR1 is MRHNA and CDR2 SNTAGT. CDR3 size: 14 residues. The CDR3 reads CASSPGGASTEAFF. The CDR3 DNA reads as TGTGCCAGCAGTCCTGGTGGGGCAAGCACTGAAGCTTTCTTT.

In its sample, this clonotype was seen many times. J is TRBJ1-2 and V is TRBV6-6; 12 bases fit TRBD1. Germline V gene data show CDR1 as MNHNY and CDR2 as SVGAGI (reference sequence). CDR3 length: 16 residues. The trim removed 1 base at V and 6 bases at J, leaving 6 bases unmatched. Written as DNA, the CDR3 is TGTGCCAGCAGTTACTTACAATGGGACAGGGGGCATGGCTACACCTTC. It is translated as CASSYLQWDRGHGYTF.

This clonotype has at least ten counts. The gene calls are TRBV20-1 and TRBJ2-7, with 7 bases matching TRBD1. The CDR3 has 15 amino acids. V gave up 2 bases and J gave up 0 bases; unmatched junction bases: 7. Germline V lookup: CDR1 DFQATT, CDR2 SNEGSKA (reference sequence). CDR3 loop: CSARRYNRGSYEQYF. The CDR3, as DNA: TGCAGTGCTAGACGATACAACAGGGGCTCCTACGAGCAGTACTTC.

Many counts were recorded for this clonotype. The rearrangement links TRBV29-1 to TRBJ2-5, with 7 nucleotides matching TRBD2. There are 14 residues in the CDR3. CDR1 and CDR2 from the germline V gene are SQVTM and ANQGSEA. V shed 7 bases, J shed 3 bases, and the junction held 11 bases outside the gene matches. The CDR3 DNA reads TGCAGCGCTGGCCGGATGGCGGGAGAAGAGACCCAGTACTTC. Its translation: CSAGRMAGEETQYF.

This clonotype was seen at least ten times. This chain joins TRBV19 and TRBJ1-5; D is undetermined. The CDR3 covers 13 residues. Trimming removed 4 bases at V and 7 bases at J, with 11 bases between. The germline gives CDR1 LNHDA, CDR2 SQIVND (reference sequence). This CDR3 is CASSKGIWQPQHF. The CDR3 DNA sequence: TGTGCCAGTAGTAAGGGTATATGGCAGCCCCAGCATTTT.

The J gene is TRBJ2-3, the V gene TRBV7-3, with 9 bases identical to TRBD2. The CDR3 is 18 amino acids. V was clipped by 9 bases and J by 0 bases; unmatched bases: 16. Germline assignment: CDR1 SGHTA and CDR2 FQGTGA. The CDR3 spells CARPSRGSGGPSTDTQYF. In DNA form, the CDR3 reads TGTGCCAGGCCCTCCCGTGGTAGCGGGGGACCTAGCACAGATACGCAGTATTTT.

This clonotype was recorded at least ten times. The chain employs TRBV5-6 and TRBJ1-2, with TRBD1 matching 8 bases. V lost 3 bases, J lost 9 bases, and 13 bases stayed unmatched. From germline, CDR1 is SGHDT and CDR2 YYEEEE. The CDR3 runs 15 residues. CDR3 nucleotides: TGTGCCAGCAGCTCGGCCAGGGGGCTATCTTACCGCTACACCTTC. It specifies CASSSARGLSYRYTF.

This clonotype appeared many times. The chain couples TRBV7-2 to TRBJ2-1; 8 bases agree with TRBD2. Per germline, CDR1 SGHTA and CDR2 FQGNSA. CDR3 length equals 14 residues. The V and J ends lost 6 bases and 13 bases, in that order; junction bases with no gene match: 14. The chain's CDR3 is CASSGSGTRAFQFF. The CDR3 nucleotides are TGTGCCAGCAGTGGGTCCGGGACTAGGGCCTTTCAGTTCTTC. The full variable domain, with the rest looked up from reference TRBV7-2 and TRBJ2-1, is GAGVSQSPSNKVTEKGKDVELRCDPISGHTALYWYRQSLGQGLEFLIYFQGNSAPDKSGLPSDRFSAERTGGSVSTLTIQRTQQEDSAVYLCASSGSGTRAFQFFGPGTRLTVL.

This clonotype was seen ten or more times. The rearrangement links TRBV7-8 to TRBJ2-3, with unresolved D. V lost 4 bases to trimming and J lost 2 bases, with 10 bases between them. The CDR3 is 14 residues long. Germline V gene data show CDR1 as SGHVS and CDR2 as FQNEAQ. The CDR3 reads CASSSTDNTDTQYF. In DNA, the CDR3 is TGTGCCAGCAGCTCCACTGACAACACAGATACGCAGTATTTT.

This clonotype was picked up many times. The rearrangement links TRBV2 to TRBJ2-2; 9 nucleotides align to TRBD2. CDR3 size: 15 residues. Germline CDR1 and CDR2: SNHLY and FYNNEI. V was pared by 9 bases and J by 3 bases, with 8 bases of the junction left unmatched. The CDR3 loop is CASIAGAVHTGELFF. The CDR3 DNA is TGTGCCAGTATAGCGGGGGCCGTGCACACCGGGGAGCTGTTTTTT. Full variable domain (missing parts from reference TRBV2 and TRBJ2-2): EPEVTQTPSHQVTQMGQEVILRCVPISNHLYFYWYRQILGQKVEFLVSFYNNEISEKSEIFDDQFSVERPDGSNFTLKIRSTKLEDSAMYFCASIAGAVHTGELFFGEGSRLTVL.

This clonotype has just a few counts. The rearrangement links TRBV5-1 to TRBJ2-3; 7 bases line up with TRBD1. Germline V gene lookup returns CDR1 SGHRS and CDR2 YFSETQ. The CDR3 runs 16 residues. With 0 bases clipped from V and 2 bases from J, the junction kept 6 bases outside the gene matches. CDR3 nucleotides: TGCGCCAGCAGCTTGGGACAGGGAAGGGACACAGATACGCAGTATTTT. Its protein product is CASSLGQGRDTDTQYF. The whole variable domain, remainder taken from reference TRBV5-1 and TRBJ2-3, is KAGVTQTPRYLIKTRGQQVTLSCSPISGHRSVSWYQQTPGQGLQFLFEYFSETQRNKGNFPGRFSGRQFSNSRSEMNVSTLELGDSALYLCASSLGQGRDTDTQYFGPGTRLTVL.

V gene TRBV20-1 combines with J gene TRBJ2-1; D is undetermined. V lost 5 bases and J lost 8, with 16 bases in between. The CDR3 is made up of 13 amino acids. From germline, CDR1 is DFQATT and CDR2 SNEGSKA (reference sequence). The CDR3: CSADGPEFDEQFF. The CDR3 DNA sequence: TGCAGTGCTGACGGGCCGGAGTTCGATGAGCAGTTCTTC.